The 9 T cell receptor beta chains given below trace back to one sample, sequenced in a study of shared clonotypes between healthy human individuals. Generated by immunoSEQ multiplex PCR, the TCRdb table keeps only in-frame clones and is missing some. Found here are 2 million to 2.5 million clones, around 95% of them singletons; the top ten hold 0.1% to 0.15%. The sample was naive CD4+ T cells sorted from blood. Documented subset: CD45RA+ positively selected. These receptors were obtained from a man aged 18 to 30 in good health.

This chain connects TRBV6-6 to TRBJ2-7, with D possibly TRBD1 on 6 matching bases. This CDR3 has 15 amino acids. With 7 bases removed from V and 0 bases from J, the gap between germline ends came to 16 bases. From germline, CDR1 is MNHNY and CDR2 SVGAGI (reference sequence). CDR3 sequence (DNA): TGTGCCAGCATTTCAACGTCAGGGGCCTCCTACGAGCAGTACTTC. Translated: CASISTSGASYEQYF.

In DNA, the CDR3 is TGTGCCAGCAGCCCAATCTATGGTGAAAAACTGTTTTTT. As protein: CASSPIYGEKLFF. The chain couples TRBV7-3 to TRBJ1-4; no reliable D call. The CDR3 consists of 13 residues. V was cut by 5 bases and J by 7 bases, with 11 bases left in between. Germline V gene sequence: CDR1 SGHTA, CDR2 FQGTGA.

The chain couples TRBV10-3 to TRBJ2-2, with a weak D call TRBD1 (6 bases). This CDR3 is 16 amino acids long. V was pared by 5 bases and J by 0 bases, with 13 bases between. Germline-derived CDR1 and CDR2 are ENHRY and SYGVKD. CDR3 DNA sequence: TGTGCCATCAGTCAATCGGACAGTTCGAACACCGGGGAGCTGTTTTTT. It yields the protein CAISQSDSSNTGELFF.

This chain joins TRBV9 and TRBJ2-3, with 7 bases matching TRBD2. Germline CDR1 SGDLS, CDR2 YYNGEE. The CDR3 is made up of 17 amino acids. V lost 0 bases to trimming and J lost 0 bases; unmatched junction nucleotides: 7. The CDR3 loop is CASSVGWGGLSTDTQYF. The CDR3 nucleotides read TGTGCCAGCAGCGTAGGATGGGGGGGTCTAAGCACAGATACGCAGTATTTT.

This chain connects TRBV5-1 to TRBJ2-7; TRBD2 matches 7 bases. The CDR3 contains 15 residues. The V gene's germline CDR1 is SGHRS and CDR2 YFSETQ. V was clipped by 5 bases and J by 2 bases; unmatched bases: 10. The CDR3 protein is CASRGGLGGTYEQYF. CDR3 sequence (DNA): TGCGCCAGCAGGGGTGGACTAGGAGGTACCTACGAGCAGTACTTC.

CDR3 DNA sequence: TGTGCCAGCAGCCAGCGGGACAGCTCTAACTATGGCTACACCTTC. Amino acids: CASSQRDSSNYGYTF. V usage is TRBV9 and J usage is TRBJ1-2, with 7 bases lining up with TRBD1. CDR3 size: 15 residues. With 4 bases clipped from V and 0 bases from J, the junction kept 6 bases outside the gene matches. Per germline, CDR1 SGDLS and CDR2 YYNGEE.

This clone has just one count. The chain recombines TRBV18 with TRBJ2-2, with TRBD2 matching over 7 bases. The CDR3 extends over 16 amino acids. Germline CDR1 reads KGHSH; CDR2 reads LQKENI. V gave up 6 bases and J gave up 4 bases; unmatched junction bases: 11. The CDR3 DNA follows: TGTGCCAGCTCTCCTCGGCGGGAGAGGGTCACCGGGGAGCTGTTTTTT. This encodes CASSPRRERVTGELFF.

The rearrangement links TRBV5-1 to TRBJ2-3; 7 nucleotides line up with TRBD1. CDR1 and CDR2 from the germline V gene are SGHRS and YFSETQ. The CDR3 sequence is 15 residues long. The V gene end was trimmed by 2 bases and the J gene end by 3 bases; junction bases not matched to a gene: 6. The CDR3 DNA sequence: TGCGCCAGCAGCTTAAAAACACAGGGGACAGATACGCAGTATTTT. Translating gives CASSLKTQGTDTQYF.

The chain couples TRBV2 to TRBJ1-1; weak D call: TRBD1 (6 bases). The V and J ends lost 6 bases and 4 bases respectively, with 18 bases between them. The V gene's germline CDR1 is SNHLY and CDR2 FYNNEI. This CDR3 spans 15 amino acids. The CDR3 nucleotides read TGTGCCAGCAGGTGGGAGGGGGGATTAGGCACTGAAGCTTTCTTT. Protein sequence: CASRWEGGLGTEAFF. The variable domain in full, completed from reference TRBV2 and TRBJ1-1, reads EPEVTQTPSHQVTQMGQEVILRCVPISNHLYFYWYRQILGQKVEFLVSFYNNEISEKSEIFDDQFSVERPDGSNFTLKIRSTKLEDSAMYFCASRWEGGLGTEAFFGQGTRLTVV.